A selection of T cell receptor beta chains follows, all from one sample in a study of T cells in Graves' hyperthyroidism and ophthalmopathy. TCRdb ran MiXCR on the multiplex PCR reads and lists one entry per CDR3 protein. The data show 600,000 to 800,000 distinct CDR3 sequences, 35% seen once. The sample taken for sequencing was blood. The receptor set was obtained from a woman in her thirties or forties with Graves' hyperthyroidism. CDR3s include the opening cysteine and the closing phenylalanine or tryptophan. The order of the fields is D gene, clone size, J gene, V gene, CDR3 DNA, CDR3 protein. D genes are given only for firm matches. Clone size is given for some rows only: seen once, a few or many times, or a class if the clone is expanded.

>NA|many|TRBJ2-7|TRBV5-5
TGTGCCAGCAGCTCCCACGCCAGCGGCGAGCAGTACTTC
CASSSHASGEQYF
>NA|many|TRBJ1-2|TRBV7-8
TGTGCCAGCAGCCCCCCCAGGGGACCGCAGGGCTACACCTTC
CASSPPRGPQGYTF
>NA|NA|TRBJ2-2|TRBV4-1
TGCGCCAGCAGCCAAGATGTGTTCGGGCAGGAGGAGCTGTTTTTT
CASSQDVFGQEELFF
>NA|few|TRBJ1-3|TRBV6-5
TGTGCCAGCAGAGACAGGCCCCACTCTGGAAACACCATATATTTT
CASRDRPHSGNTIYF
>TRBD2|NA|TRBJ2-7|TRBV7-2
TGTGCCAGCAGCTCTACTAGCGTCTCCTACGAGCAGTACTTC
CASSSTSVSYEQYF
>TRBD1|few|TRBJ1-6|TRBV3-1
TGTGCCAGCAGGGAGCGGACAGGGGCCAATTCACCCCTCCACTTT
CASRERTGANSPLHF
>NA|many|TRBJ1-2|TRBV19
TGTGCCACCGGACAGCCCTTTAACTATGGCTACACCTTC
CATGQPFNYGYTF
>NA|many|TRBJ1-2|TRBV7-9
TGTGCCAGCAGCCTCCCAGGGTGGGTCTATGGCTACACCTTC
CASSLPGWVYGYTF
>NA|few|TRBJ2-3|TRBV25-1
TGTGCCACCGCCGGGAACACAGATACGCAGTATTTT
CATAGNTDTQYF
>TRBD2|many|TRBJ2-2|TRBV2
TGTGCCAGCAGTGAATTCGGGGGGACCGGGGAGCTGTTTTTT
CASSEFGGTGELFF
>NA|many|TRBJ1-1|TRBV24-1
TGTGCCACCAGTGATTTACGAGGGTCAGAAGCTTTCTTT
CATSDLRGSEAFF
>NA|NA|TRBJ1-5|TRBV19
TGTGCCAGTAGTATAACCTCTGGTGGGCGTCAGCCCCAGCATTTT
CASSITSGGRQPQHF
>TRBD1|NA|TRBJ1-1|TRBV19
TGTGCCAGCAGTCCCCCAGGGGGCGGATCGTCTGAAGCTTTCTTT
CASSPPGGGSSEAFF
>TRBD1|NA|TRBJ1-2|TRBV6-1
TGTGCCAGCACGGACAGGCTCGGGGGCTACACCTTC
CASTDRLGGYTF
>NA|few|TRBJ2-7|TRBV4-2
TGTGCCAGCAGCCAAGATTCGCAGGGTCGGGAGCAGTACTTC
CASSQDSQGREQYF
>TRBD1|few|TRBJ1-2|TRBV19
TGTGCCAGCAGTCAAAGGGGGCGGGAAGGCTACACCTTC
CASSQRGREGYTF
>TRBD1|NA|TRBJ2-3|TRBV7-2
TGTGCCAGCAGTTTTAGCCGGGACAGGGGCGCAGATACGCAGTATTTT
CASSFSRDRGADTQYF
>NA|NA|TRBJ1-2|TRBV7-3
TGTGCCAGCAGCTTATATAACCGGAACTATGGCTACACCTTC
CASSLYNRNYGYTF
>NA|NA|TRBJ2-5|TRBV4-3
TGCGCCAGCAGCCAGGACCCTAACAGGGCCCAAGAGACCCAGTACTTC
CASSQDPNRAQETQYF
>TRBD1|few|TRBJ1-1|TRBV19
TGTGCCAGTATCCTAAGTGGGACAGGGGAAGCTTTCTTT
CASILSGTGEAFF
>NA|few|TRBJ1-2|TRBV27
TGTGCCAGCAGTTCCGACGGGGCGGGCGGCTACACCTTC
CASSSDGAGGYTF
>TRBD1|once|TRBJ1-2|TRBV7-9
TGTGCCAGCAGCCAACAGGGGGCGCTTGGCTACACCTTC
CASSQQGALGYTF
>NA|few|TRBJ2-2|TRBV7-2
TGTGCCAGCAGCTTAGTCACATACACCGGGGAGCTGTTTTTT
CASSLVTYTGELFF
>TRBD2|few|TRBJ2-7|TRBV5-1
TGTGCCAGTAGTGCCGGGACTAGCAACGAGCAGTACTTC
CASSAGTSNEQYF
>TRBD2|NA|TRBJ2-5|TRBV6-1
TGTGCCAGCAGTCCCGGGACTAGCGGGGGTCCGGAGACCCAGTACTTC
CASSPGTSGGPETQYF
>NA|NA|TRBJ1-5|TRBV7-2
TGTGCCAGCAGCTTAGAGATCGAGGGTCCCCGAAATCAGCCCCAGCATTTT
CASSLEIEGPRNQPQHF
>NA|NA|TRBJ1-6|TRBV7-9
TGTGCCAGCAGCCGGGACAACATGAATTCACCCCTCCACTTT
CASSRDNMNSPLHF
>TRBD1|NA|TRBJ1-4|TRBV29-1
TGCAGCGTCCGAATCCAGGGGGGCGGGACTAATGAAAAACTGTTTTTT
CSVRIQGGGTNEKLFF
>TRBD1|few|TRBJ1-1|TRBV24-1
TGTGCCACCAGTGATTCAGGGGGTTCAACTGAAGCTTTCTTT
CATSDSGGSTEAFF
>NA|many|TRBJ1-5|TRBV10-3
TGTGCCATCAGTGAGAACGACGGGGACAATCAGCCCCAGCATTTT
CAISENDGDNQPQHF
>TRBD1|few|TRBJ1-1|TRBV3-1
TGTGCCAGCAGCCCCAGGACAGGGGTGGAAACTGAAGCTTTCTTT
CASSPRTGVETEAFF
>NA|NA|TRBJ2-2|TRBV10-3
TGTGCCAGCAGTGGCGACAGTCACACCGGGGAGCTGTTTTTT
CASSGDSHTGELFF
>TRBD2|NA|TRBJ2-1|TRBV20-1
TGCAGTGCGAGACTAGCGGGAAGCAATGAGCAGTTCTTC
CSARLAGSNEQFF
>NA|few|TRBJ2-2|TRBV19
TGTGCCAGTAGTATGGGGTTGACAACCGGGGAGCTGTTTTTT
CASSMGLTTGELFF
>TRBD1|NA|TRBJ1-1|TRBV24-1
TGTGCCAGCTCAGCCGGGGACAGAATGAACACTGAAGCTTTCTTT
CASSAGDRMNTEAFF
>NA|NA|TRBJ2-7|TRBV24-1
TGTGCCACCAGTGAGAGAGGTTCCGGTGATGAGCAGTACTTC
CATSERGSGDEQYF
>NA|few|TRBJ2-2|TRBV9
TGTGCCAGCAGCGTTTATTTGGTAACCACCGGGGAGCTGTTTTTT
CASSVYLVTTGELFF
>TRBD1|many|TRBJ2-7|TRBV20-1
TGCAGTGCTAACACGGCGGACAGGGGGCCAAGCCGGTACTTC
CSANTADRGPSRYF
>TRBD1|many|TRBJ1-5|TRBV7-9
TGTGCCAGCAGCAGGGGGCAACAGCCCCAGCATTTT
CASSRGQQPQHF
>NA|NA|TRBJ1-5|TRBV19
TGTGCCAGTAGTACCGGGACTAGGGGTCAGCCCCAGCATTTT
CASSTGTRGQPQHF
>NA|few|TRBJ2-2|TRBV19
TGTGCCAGTACCCTTAGGACGGTTACGAACACCGGGGAGCTGTTTTTT
CASTLRTVTNTGELFF
>NA|many|TRBJ2-7|TRBV29-1
TGCAGCGTCTTGACAGAGGAAGGCTACGAGCAGTACTTC
CSVLTEEGYEQYF
>NA|few|TRBJ1-5|TRBV24-1
TGTGCCACCAGTGACCCCGGAGGGGGTCAGCCCCAGCATTTT
CATSDPGGGQPQHF
>TRBD2|NA|TRBJ2-7|TRBV29-1
TGCAGCGTTGAAGATCCGCCAGGGACTAGCGGGAGTATAAACGAGCAGTACTTC
CSVEDPPGTSGSINEQYF
>TRBD1|many|TRBJ2-7|TRBV7-2
TGTGCCAGCAGCCTAATCCCAGGGGGTTCCTACGAGCAGTACTTC
CASSLIPGGSYEQYF
>NA|NA|TRBJ1-1|TRBV10-3
TGTGCCAGCAGTTGGAACAGGGACACTGAAGCTTTCTTT
CASSWNRDTEAFF
>TRBD2|once|TRBJ2-7|TRBV15
TGTGCCACCAGCAACGGACCTCCGGGGGGTTACGAGCAGTACTTC
CATSNGPPGGYEQYF
>NA|many|TRBJ1-4|TRBV2
TGTGCCAGCAGTGAGACCGGGGGTGAAAAACTGTTTTTT
CASSETGGEKLFF
>NA|NA|TRBJ1-2|TRBV5-6
TGTGCCAGCAGCTTGGTTACAATAGTAAACTATGGCTACACCTTC
CASSLVTIVNYGYTF
>TRBD1|many|TRBJ1-3|TRBV24-1
TGTGCCACCAGTGATTCTGGGACAGGAGCCGGAAACACCATATATTTT
CATSDSGTGAGNTIYF
>NA|NA|TRBJ1-5|TRBV4-1
TGCGCCAGCAGCCAAGTGGGTAGGAATCAGCCCCAGCATTTT
CASSQVGRNQPQHF
>NA|NA|TRBJ2-5|TRBV2
TGTGCCAGCAGTGCGGACAATCAGCCCCAGTACTTC
CASSADNQPQYF
>NA|NA|TRBJ2-5|TRBV7-8
TGTGCCAGCAGCTTAGCAGAGCAGGTGCTAGAGACCCAGTACTTC
CASSLAEQVLETQYF
>TRBD1|NA|TRBJ2-5|TRBV11-2
TGTGCCAGCAGCTTAATGATTTGGGGGGACAGGCAAGAGACCCAGTACTTC
CASSLMIWGDRQETQYF